This T cell receptor (beta chain) was sequenced in a study of T-cell memory formation after mild COVID-19. This clonotype was seen once. This CDR3 spans 13 amino acids. Germline V gives CDR1 DFQATT, CDR2 SNEGSKA (reference sequence). Trimming cost V 2 bases and J 4 bases, with 11 bases left between them. TCRdb recomputed calls from the 5' RACE reads with MiXCR, one row per CDR3 protein. The sample records approximately 240,000 distinct CDR3 sequences, about 16% being singletons. V gene TRBV20-1 combines with J gene TRBJ1-1; D remains unclear. Sequencing was done on a sample of PBMCs or a T cell subset sorted from them (not recorded which). This receptor was obtained from a man between 18 and 35 years old who had mild COVID-19 (a few samples of this study predate the infection). Cell type and time point are not known. CDR3 amino acids: CSARLTLGTEAFF. The CDR3 DNA is TGCAGTGCTAGACTGACCCTGGGCACTGAAGCTTTCTTT.